A single TCR beta chain is shown here with its context. Its antigen is unidentified. Use of 60 Vbeta and 13 Jbeta primers characterized the PCR. Libraries were prepared by immunoSEQ multiplex PCR; TCRdb keeps only in-frame clonotypes and omits some of them. Counted here are about 150,000 clones, 84% occurring once; the ten biggest clones make up 2% to 3%. This entry is derived from a study of cytomegalovirus exposure and HLA in healthy donors. Across the whole study: Tens of millions of unique TCRs, all from HLA-typed donors, were included in an early release of the data. Findings and limits, study-wide: Listed as cytomegalovirus-associated were approximately 160 TCR beta chains. Several V segments, TRBV6-2 and TRBV6-3 among them, could not be told apart and were dropped. A later analysis showed TCR association rates differing by HLA locus, peaking at DRB1 and lowest at HLA-C.

The V end was cut by 6 bases, the J end by 5 bases, with 11 bases between. CDR1 is SNHLY, CDR2 FYNNEI, per germline. The CDR3 covers 13 residues. The chain carries TRBV2 and TRBJ1-5; D might be TRBD1 (6 bases). The sample taken for sequencing was PBMCs. This sequence originates from a boy aged 2 to 10 in good health and CMV-seronegative. CDR3 coding DNA: TGTGCCAGCAGGTACAGGGTAGATCAGCCCCAGCATTTT. Amino acid sequence: CASRYRVDQPQHF.